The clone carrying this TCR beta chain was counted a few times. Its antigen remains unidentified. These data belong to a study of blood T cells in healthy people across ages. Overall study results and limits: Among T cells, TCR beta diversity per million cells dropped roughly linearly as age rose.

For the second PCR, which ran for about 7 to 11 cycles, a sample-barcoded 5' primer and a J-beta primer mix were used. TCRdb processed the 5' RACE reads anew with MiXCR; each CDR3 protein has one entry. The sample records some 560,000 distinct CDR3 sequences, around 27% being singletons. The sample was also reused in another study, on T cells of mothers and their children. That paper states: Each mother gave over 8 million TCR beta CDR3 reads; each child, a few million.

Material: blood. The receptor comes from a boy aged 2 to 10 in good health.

CDR3 coding DNA: TGTGCCAGCAGTTCGGGACTCCGCCTCGAGCAGTACTTC. Encoded protein: CASSSGLRLEQYF. The rearrangement joins TRBV7-9 to TRBJ2-7, with D maybe TRBD2 (6 bases). V lost 6 bases and J 6 bases, leaving 15 bases between the germline ends. This CDR3 spans 13 amino acids. The germline gives CDR1 SEHNR, CDR2 FQNEAQ (reference sequence).